This TCR beta chain was identified during a study of cytomegalovirus exposure and HLA in healthy donors. Overall study: Early release data held 85 million to 95 million unique TCRs from HLA-typed donors. General study points: Later on, an analysis tied under 20,000 TCR beta sequences to HLA alleles at 0.05 false discovery rate. An analysis done earlier found most TCR beta V segments productive about 87% or about 30% of the time.

13 Jbeta primers and 60 Vbeta primers were used for the PCR. TCRdb's table, derived via immunoSEQ multiplex PCR, lists solely in-frame clones and lacks some. The sample carries over 90,000 clones, roughly three fifths recorded once. This CDR3 contains 17 residues. The V gene end was trimmed by 0 bases and the J gene end by 0 bases; junction bases not matched to a gene: 4. CDR1 and CDR2 (germline): SGHRS, YFSETQ. For this clone: What it recognizes is unknown.

This chain links TRBV5-1 with TRBJ1-4, with 8 bases fitting TRBD1. The receptor comes from a human donor in good health. Sample: PBMCs. CDR3 in amino acids: CASSLGTGIATNEKLFF. The CDR3 coding sequence is TGCGCCAGCAGCTTGGGGACAGGGATTGCAACTAATGAAAAACTGTTTTTT.